This TCR beta chain was observed in a study of blood T cell repertoires in COVID-19 (dated by TCRdb to about 2020). Turning to the overall study: Samples from collaborators originated in the United States, Italy and Spain and spanned both the acute and convalescent phases of COVID-19. The prospective study material was composed of cDNA or gDNA derived from T cells, B-cell-depleted T cells, or PBMCs. Subjects who had been exposed to COVID-19, were actively infected with it, or had recovered from it provided the deeply sampled blood TCRbeta repertoires that made up the dataset. A freely available public database, intended as a resource for researchers studying the immune response to SARS-CoV-2, is where the repertoires were released. Samples were obtained from the ongoing ImmuneRACE study (first 160 participants) and from over a thousand subjects provided by 6 global collaborators. A de-identified subject ID, COVID-19 status, age in years and sex were almost always included in the sample metadata. HLA class I and class II types, where available, came from metadata supplied by the sample provider rather than from assay-based typing.

V is clipped by 2 bases and J by 5 bases, and the sequence between their germline boundaries is 13 bases long. CDR1 and CDR2 are drawn from the germline V gene: SNHLY, FYNNEI. The CDR3, cysteine through phenylalanine, is 15 amino acids long. The DNA shown is the 45-base CDR3, in frame from base 1. TCRbeta CDR3 regions were amplified from genomic DNA by means of the immunoSEQ Assay, a bias-controlled multiplex PCR. The study's processing was this. The number of nucleated cells in each sample was estimated by amplification of reference gene primers within the assay. To quantify the absolute abundance of each unique TCRbeta CDR3 rearrangement, sequence reads were collapsed and filtered. For each sample, productive Simpson clonality was calculated as the square root of Simpson's diversity index over productive rearrangements. This immuneACCESS table, as held by TCRdb, lists in-frame sequences with V and J called but not all clones. Of the missing ones, under half trace to an unresolved V gene in checked studies; the others have no known cause. Clonal size and the V and J genes are those of that table, whereas D and trimming came from the DNA. In all, the sample holds about 400,000 clones, and roughly 89% of those were seen once. About 4.5% of the sample lies in the top ten.

Each collaborating institution followed its own protocols to collect whole blood in K2EDTA tubes. For TCRbeta analysis, collaborators shipped samples as frozen whole blood, isolated PBMCs, or DNA extracted from either of those sample types. What the work shows at the level of the full study, not this receptor alone: Clinical and demographic metadata were provided uncurated, with the amount varying by source and participant.

For this clone: Its antigen specificity is not known. It has no much larger one-base neighbor in the sample; base qualities were not kept.

The clonotype was recovered from a woman aged 25 to 39 with acute or convalescent COVID-19. Sequenced: peripheral blood. Here the chain combines TRBV2 and TRBJ2-1; the D gene lacks a confident call. The DNA sequence is TGTGCCAGCAGTGAATCGCGACAAGAAGACAATGAGCAGTTCTTC. This codes for CASSESRQEDNEQFF.